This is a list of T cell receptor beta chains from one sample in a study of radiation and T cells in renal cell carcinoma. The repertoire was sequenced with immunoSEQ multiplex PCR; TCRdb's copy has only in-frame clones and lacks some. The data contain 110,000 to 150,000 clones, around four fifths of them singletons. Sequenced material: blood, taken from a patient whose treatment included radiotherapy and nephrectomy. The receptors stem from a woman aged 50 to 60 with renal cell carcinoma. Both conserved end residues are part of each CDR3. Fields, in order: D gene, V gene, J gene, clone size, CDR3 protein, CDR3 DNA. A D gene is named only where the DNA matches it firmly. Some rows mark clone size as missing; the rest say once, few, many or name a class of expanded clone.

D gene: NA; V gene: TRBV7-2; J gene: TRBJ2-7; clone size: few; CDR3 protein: CASSAFFGEQYF; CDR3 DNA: TGTGCCAGCAGCGCCTTTTTCGGCGAGCAGTACTTC
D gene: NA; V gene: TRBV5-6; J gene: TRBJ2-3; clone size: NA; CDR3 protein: CASSIEGELDTQYF; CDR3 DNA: TGTGCCAGCAGCATTGAGGGGGAGCTCGATACGCAGTATTTT
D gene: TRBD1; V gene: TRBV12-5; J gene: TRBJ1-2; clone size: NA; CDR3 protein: CASGLRGRSSYTF; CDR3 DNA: TGTGCTAGTGGACTTAGGGGGCGATCGAGCTACACCTTC
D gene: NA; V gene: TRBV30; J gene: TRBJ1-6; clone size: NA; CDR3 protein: CAWSTRESPLHF; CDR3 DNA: TGTGCCTGGAGTACCCGGGAATCACCCCTCCACTTT
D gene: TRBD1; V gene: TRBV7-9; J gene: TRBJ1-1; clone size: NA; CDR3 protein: CASSLVGGGEAFF; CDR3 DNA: TGTGCCAGCAGCTTAGTAGGGGGCGGTGAAGCTTTCTTT
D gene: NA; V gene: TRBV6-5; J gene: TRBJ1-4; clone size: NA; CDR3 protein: CASSYQQGGEKLFF; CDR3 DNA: TGTGCCAGCAGTTATCAACAGGGTGGTGAAAAACTGTTTTTT
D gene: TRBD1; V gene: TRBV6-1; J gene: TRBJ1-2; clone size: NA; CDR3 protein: CASSETGNYGYTF; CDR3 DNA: TGTGCCAGCAGTGAGACAGGGAACTATGGCTACACCTTC
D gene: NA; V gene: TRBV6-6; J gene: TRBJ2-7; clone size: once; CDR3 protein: CASSSGGRGEQYF; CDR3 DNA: TGTGCCAGCAGTTCCGGGGGTAGGGGCGAGCAGTACTTC
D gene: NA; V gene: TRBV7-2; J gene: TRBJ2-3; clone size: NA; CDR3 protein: CASSSPDSTDTQYF; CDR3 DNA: TGTGCCAGCAGCTCCCCGGACTCCACAGATACGCAGTATTTT
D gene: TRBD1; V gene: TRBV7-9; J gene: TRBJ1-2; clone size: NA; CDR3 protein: CASSLGDRVVDGYTF; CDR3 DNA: TGTGCCAGCAGCTTAGGGGACAGGGTCGTAGATGGCTACACCTTC
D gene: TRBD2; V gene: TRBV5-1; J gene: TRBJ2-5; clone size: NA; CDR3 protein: CASSPGTSQETQYF; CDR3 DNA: TGCGCCAGCAGCCCCGGGACTAGCCAAGAGACCCAGTACTTC
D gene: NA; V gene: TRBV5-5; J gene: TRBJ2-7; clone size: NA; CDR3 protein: CASSLWDGTYEQYF; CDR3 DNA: TGTGCCAGCAGCTTGTGGGACGGGACCTACGAGCAGTACTTC
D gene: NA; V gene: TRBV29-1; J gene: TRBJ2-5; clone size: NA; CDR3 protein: CSADRGPEGTQYF; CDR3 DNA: TGCAGCGCCGACCGGGGCCCAGAGGGGACCCAGTACTTC
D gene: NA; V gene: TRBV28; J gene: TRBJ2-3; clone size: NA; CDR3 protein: CASSSAGESTDTQYF; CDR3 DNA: TGTGCCAGCAGTTCCGCAGGGGAAAGCACAGATACGCAGTATTTT
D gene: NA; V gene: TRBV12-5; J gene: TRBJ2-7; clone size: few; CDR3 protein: CASGFPGPDSYEQYF; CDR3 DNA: TGTGCTAGTGGATTCCCCGGGCCGGACTCCTACGAGCAGTACTTC
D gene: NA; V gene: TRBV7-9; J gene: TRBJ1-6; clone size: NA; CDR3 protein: CASSLKGGGVNSPLHF; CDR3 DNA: TGTGCCAGCAGCTTAAAAGGGGGAGGGGTTAATTCACCCCTCCACTTT
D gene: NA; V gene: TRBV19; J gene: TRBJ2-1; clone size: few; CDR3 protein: CASSMSKRYNEQFF; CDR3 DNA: TGTGCCAGTAGTATGTCGAAGCGTTACAATGAGCAGTTCTTC
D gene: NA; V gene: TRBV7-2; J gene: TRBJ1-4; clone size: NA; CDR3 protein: CASSLAGPNNEKLFF; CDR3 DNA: TGTGCCAGCAGCTTGGCGGGTCCCAATAATGAAAAACTGTTTTTT
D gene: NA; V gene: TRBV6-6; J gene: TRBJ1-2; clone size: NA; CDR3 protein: CASRYNDGYTF; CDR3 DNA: TGTGCCAGCAGATATAATGATGGCTACACCTTC
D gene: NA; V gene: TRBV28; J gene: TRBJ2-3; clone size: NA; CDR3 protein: CASSLLDRSDTQYF; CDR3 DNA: TGTGCCAGCAGTTTACTGGACAGATCAGATACGCAGTATTTT
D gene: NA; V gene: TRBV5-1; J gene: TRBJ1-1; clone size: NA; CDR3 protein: CASSLAQTNTEAFF; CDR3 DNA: TGCGCCAGCAGCTTGGCTCAGACGAACACTGAAGCTTTCTTT
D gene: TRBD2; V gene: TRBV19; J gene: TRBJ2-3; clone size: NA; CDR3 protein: CASSSSGGAPDTQYF; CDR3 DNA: TGTGCCAGTAGTAGTAGCGGGGGGGCCCCAGATACGCAGTATTTT
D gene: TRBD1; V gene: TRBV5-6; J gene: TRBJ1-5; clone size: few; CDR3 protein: CASSLQGNDQPQHF; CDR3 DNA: TGTGCCAGCAGCCTACAGGGGAATGATCAGCCCCAGCATTTT
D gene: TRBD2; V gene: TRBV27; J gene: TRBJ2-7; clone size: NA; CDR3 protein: CASSWSGRVYEQYF; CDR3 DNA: TGTGCCAGCAGTTGGAGCGGGAGGGTCTACGAGCAGTACTTC
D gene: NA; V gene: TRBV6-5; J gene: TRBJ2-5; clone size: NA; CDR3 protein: CASSVRGQETQYF; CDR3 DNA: TGTGCCAGCAGCGTCAGGGGCCAAGAGACCCAGTACTTC
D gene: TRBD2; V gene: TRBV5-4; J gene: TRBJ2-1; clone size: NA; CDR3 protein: CASSLRGRGYNEQFF; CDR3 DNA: TGTGCCAGCAGCTTGCGCGGGAGGGGTTACAATGAGCAGTTCTTC
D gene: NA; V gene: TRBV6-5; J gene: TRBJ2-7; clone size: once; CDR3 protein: CASRVGSITYEQYF; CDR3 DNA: TGTGCCAGCAGAGTGGGCAGTATAACCTACGAGCAGTACTTC
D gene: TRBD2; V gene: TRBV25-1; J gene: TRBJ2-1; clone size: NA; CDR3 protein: CASSEASGGSYNEQFF; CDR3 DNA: TGTGCCAGCAGTGAAGCTAGCGGGGGCTCCTACAATGAGCAGTTCTTC
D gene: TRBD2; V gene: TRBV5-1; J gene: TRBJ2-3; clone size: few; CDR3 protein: CASSLSGTIDTQYF; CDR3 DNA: TGCGCCAGCAGCCTGAGCGGGACTATAGATACGCAGTATTTT
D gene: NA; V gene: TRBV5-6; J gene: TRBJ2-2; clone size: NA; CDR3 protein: CASSPGDTNTGELFF; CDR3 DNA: TGTGCCAGCAGCCCAGGGGACACCAACACCGGGGAGCTGTTTTTT
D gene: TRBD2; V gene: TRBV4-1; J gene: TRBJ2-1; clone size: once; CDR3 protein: CASSQVAGGFSEQFF; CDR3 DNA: TGCGCCAGCAGCCAAGTGGCGGGGGGGTTCTCTGAGCAGTTCTTC
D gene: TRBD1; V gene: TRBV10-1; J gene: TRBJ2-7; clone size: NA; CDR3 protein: CASSESRQGASLEQYF; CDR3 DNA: TGCGCCAGCAGTGAGTCCCGACAGGGGGCAAGTCTCGAGCAGTACTTC
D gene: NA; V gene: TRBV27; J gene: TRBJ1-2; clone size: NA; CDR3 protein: CASSYTNLGGYTF; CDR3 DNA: TGTGCCAGCAGTTATACGAACTTAGGGGGCTACACCTTC
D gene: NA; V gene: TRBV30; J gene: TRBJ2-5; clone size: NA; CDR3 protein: CAWSVLGGETQYF; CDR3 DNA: TGTGCCTGGAGTGTACTGGGTGGAGAGACCCAGTACTTC
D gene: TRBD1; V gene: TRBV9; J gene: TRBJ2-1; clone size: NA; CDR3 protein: CASSALTGGNEQFF; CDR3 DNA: TGTGCCAGCAGCGCCCTGACAGGGGGCAATGAGCAGTTCTTC
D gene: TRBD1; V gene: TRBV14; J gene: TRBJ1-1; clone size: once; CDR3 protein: CASSQLGTGGTEAFF; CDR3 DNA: TGTGCCAGCAGCCAACTTGGGACAGGGGGGACTGAAGCTTTCTTT
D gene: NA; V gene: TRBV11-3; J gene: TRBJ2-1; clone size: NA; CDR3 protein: CASSLSGNNEQFF; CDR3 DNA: TGTGCCAGCAGCTTATCAGGTAACAATGAGCAGTTCTTC
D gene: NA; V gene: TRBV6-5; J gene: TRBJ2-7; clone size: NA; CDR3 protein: CASTYFGQGGSYEQYF; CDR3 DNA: TGTGCCAGCACTTACTTTGGGCAGGGGGGGTCCTACGAGCAGTACTTC
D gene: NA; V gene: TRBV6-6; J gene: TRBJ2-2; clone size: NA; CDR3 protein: CASIYSGASTGELFF; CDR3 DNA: TGTGCCAGCATCTACTCGGGGGCCAGCACCGGGGAGCTGTTTTTT
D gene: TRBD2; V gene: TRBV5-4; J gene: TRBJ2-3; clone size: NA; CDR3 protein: CASSLASLAAGYRADTQYF; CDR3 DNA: TGTGCCAGCAGCTTGGCTAGTCTAGCGGCAGGGTATAGGGCAGATACGCAGTATTTT
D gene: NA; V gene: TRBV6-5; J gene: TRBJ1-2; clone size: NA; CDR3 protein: CASSYGGVGGNYGYTF; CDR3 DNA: TGTGCCAGCAGTTACGGAGGGGTCGGTGGGAACTATGGCTACACCTTC
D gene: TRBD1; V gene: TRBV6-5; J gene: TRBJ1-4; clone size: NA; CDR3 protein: CASSLGQEATNEKLFF; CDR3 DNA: TGTGCCAGCAGTTTGGGACAGGAGGCAACTAATGAAAAACTGTTTTTT
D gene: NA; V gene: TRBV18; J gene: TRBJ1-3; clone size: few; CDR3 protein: CASSPREFAGNTIYF; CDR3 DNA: TGTGCCAGCTCACCCAGGGAATTCGCTGGAAACACCATATATTTT
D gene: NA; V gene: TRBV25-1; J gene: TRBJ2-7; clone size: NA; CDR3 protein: CASRQTGRSSEQYF; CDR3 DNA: TGTGCCAGCAGACAGACAGGACGGTCGAGCGAGCAGTACTTC
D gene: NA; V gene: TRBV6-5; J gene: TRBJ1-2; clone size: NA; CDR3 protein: CASTGGGANYGYTF; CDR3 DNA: TGTGCCAGCACCGGTGGGGGAGCTAACTATGGCTACACCTTC
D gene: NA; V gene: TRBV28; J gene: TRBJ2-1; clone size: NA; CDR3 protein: CASSPRQGSNEQFF; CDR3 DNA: TGTGCCAGCAGTCCTAGGCAGGGGTCGAATGAGCAGTTCTTC
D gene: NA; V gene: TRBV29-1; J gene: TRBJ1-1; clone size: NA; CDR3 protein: CSAKNPRKRAEAFF; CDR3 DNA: TGCAGCGCCAAAAACCCCCGGAAACGAGCTGAAGCTTTCTTT
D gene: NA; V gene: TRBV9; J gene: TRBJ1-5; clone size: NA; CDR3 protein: CASSVDAGSNQPQHF; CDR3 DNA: TGTGCCAGCAGCGTAGATGCAGGGAGCAATCAGCCCCAGCATTTT
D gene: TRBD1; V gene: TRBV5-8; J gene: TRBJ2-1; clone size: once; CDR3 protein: CASSPGTDHNEQFF; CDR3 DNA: TGTGCCAGCAGCCCCGGGACAGATCACAATGAGCAGTTCTTC
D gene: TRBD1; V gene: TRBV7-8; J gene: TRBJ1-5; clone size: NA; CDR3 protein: CASSLQGDQPQHF; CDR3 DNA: TGTGCCAGCAGCTTACAGGGGGATCAGCCCCAGCATTTT
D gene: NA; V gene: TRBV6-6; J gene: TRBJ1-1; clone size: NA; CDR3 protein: CASSYSGQSTEAFF; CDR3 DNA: TGTGCCAGCAGTTACTCCGGACAGTCCACTGAAGCTTTCTTT
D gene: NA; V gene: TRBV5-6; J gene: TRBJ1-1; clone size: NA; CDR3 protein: CASSLADHSSEAFF; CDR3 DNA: TGTGCCAGCAGCTTAGCGGACCACTCAAGCGAAGCTTTCTTT
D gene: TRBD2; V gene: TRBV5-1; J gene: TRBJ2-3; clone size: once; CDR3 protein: CASSLGRGVTDTQYF; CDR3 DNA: TGCGCCAGCAGCTTGGGGCGGGGGGTCACAGATACGCAGTATTTT
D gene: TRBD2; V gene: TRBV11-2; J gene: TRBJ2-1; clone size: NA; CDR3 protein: CASSKGLAGGKQFF; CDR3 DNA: TGTGCCAGCAGCAAAGGACTAGCGGGGGGAAAGCAGTTCTTC
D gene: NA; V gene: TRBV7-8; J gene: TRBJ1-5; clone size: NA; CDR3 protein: CASSLEGSVQPQHF; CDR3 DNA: TGTGCCAGCAGCTTAGAAGGGAGTGTTCAGCCCCAGCATTTT
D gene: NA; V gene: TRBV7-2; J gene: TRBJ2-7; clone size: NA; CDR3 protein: CASSSRGQWGSYEQYF; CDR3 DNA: TGTGCCAGCAGCTCGAGGGGACAATGGGGCTCCTACGAGCAGTACTTC
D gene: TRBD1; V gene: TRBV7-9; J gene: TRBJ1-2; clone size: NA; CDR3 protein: CASSLQGVGGYTF; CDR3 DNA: TGTGCCAGCAGCCTTCAGGGGGTGGGTGGCTACACCTTC